This TCR beta chain was recorded in a study of CD8 T cells in ankylosing spondylitis. Broader study findings: Reactive arthritis synovial fluid and blood previously showed some of these motif variants. Significant enrichment of disease-linked clones was reportedly seen in matched ankylosing spondylitis synovial fluid.

Worth noting for this clonotype: Its target is unknown. This may be a read error, as it is one base from a much larger clone.

Germline-derived CDR1 and CDR2 are MNHEY and SVGEGT. V was trimmed by 2 bases and J by 3 bases, leaving 1 base between them. This CDR3 has 11 residues. TCRdb re-called the 5' RACE reads through MiXCR, storing one row per CDR3 protein. This table has 340,000 or so distinct CDR3 sequences, roughly 15% appearing once. This sequence originates from a male donor with ankylosing spondylitis or in good health (not recorded which). This sequence joins TRBV6-2 or TRBV6-3 and TRBJ1-2; D call uncertain. The sequenced material came from blood, either unsorted or a sorted T cell fraction (not recorded which). The CDR3 DNA is TGTGCCAGCAGTTACGACTATGGCTACACCTTC. It specifies CASSYDYGYTF.